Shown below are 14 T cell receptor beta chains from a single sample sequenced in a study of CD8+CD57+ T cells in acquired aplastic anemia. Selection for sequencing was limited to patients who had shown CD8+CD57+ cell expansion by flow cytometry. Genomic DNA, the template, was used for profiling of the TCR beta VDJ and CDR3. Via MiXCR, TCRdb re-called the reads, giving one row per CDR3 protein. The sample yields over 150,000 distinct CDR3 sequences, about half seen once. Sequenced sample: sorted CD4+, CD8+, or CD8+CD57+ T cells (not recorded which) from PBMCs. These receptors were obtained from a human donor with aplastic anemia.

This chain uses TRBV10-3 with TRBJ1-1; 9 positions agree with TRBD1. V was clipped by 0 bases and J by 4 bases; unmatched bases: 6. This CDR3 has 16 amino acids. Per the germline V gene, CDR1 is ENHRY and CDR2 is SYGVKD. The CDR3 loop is CAISESVGQGSTEAFF. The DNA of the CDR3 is TGTGCCATCAGTGAGTCGGTGGGACAGGGTAGCACTGAAGCTTTCTTT.

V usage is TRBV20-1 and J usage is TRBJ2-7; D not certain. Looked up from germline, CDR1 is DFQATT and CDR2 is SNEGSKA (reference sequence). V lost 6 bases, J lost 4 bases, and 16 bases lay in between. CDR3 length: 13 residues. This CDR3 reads CSARTAALYEQYF. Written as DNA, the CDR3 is TGCAGTGCCCGCACAGCAGCACTATACGAGCAGTACTTC.

The CDR3 coding sequence is TGTGCCACCAGTGACCAGGACAGGGCGGGGGAGACCCAGTACTTC. This sequence encodes CATSDQDRAGETQYF. The V call is TRBV24-1, the J call TRBJ2-5, with TRBD1 matching over 8 bases. From germline, CDR1 is KGHDR and CDR2 SFDVKD. After removal of 4 bases from V and 5 bases from J, the junction contained 8 bases not matched to a gene. This CDR3 has 15 residues.

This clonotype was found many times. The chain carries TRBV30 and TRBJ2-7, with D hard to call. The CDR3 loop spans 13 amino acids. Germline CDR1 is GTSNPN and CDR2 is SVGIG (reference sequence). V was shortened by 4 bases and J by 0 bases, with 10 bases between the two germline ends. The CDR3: CAWMNPYSYEQYF. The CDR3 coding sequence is TGTGCCTGGATGAATCCCTACTCCTACGAGCAGTACTTC.

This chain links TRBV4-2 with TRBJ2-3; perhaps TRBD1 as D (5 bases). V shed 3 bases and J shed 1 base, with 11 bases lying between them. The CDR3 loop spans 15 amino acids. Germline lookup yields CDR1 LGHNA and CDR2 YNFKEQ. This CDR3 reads CASSQIMGRTDTQYF. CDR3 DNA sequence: TGTGCCAGCAGCCAGATAATGGGGCGCACAGATACGCAGTATTTT.

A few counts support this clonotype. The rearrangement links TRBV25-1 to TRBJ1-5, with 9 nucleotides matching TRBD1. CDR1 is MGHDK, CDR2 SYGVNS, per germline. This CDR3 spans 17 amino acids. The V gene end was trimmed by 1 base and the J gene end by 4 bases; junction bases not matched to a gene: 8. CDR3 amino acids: CASSEWGTGSPNQPQHF. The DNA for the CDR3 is TGTGCCAGCAGTGAATGGGGGACAGGGAGTCCGAATCAGCCCCAGCATTTT.

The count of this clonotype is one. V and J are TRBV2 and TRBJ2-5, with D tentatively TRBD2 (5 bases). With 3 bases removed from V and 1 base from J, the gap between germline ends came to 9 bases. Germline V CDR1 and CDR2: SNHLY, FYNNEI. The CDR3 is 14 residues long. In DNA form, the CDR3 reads TGTGCCAGCAGTGACCTGGGGAGCCAAGAGACCCAGTACTTC. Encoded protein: CASSDLGSQETQYF.

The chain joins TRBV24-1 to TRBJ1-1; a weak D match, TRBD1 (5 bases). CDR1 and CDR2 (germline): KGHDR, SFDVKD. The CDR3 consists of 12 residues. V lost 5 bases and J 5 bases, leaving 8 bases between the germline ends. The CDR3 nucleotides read TGTGCCACCAGTGGGGGGAATACTGAAGCTTTCTTT. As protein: CATSGGNTEAFF.

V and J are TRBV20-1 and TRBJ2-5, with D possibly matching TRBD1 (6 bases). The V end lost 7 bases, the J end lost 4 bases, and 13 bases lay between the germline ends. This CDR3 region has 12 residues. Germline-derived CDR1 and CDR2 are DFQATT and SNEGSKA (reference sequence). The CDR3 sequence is CSVVGTLETQYF. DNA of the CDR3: TGCAGTGTGGTCGGGACACTAGAGACCCAGTACTTC.

CDR3 DNA: TGTGCCAGCAGCTTAGACAGGGTCAATGAGCAGTTCTTC. This gives the protein CASSLDRVNEQFF. The genes are TRBV13 and TRBJ2-1, with a possible D match to TRBD1 (6 bases). The V end lost 1 base, the J end lost 6 bases, and 7 bases lay between the germline ends. The CDR3 has 13 amino acids. Germline V gives CDR1 PRHDT, CDR2 FYEKMQ (reference sequence).

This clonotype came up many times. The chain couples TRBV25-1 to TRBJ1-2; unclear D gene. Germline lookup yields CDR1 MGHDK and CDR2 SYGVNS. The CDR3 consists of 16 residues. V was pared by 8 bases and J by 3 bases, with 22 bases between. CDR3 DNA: TGTGCCAGCGCGACTCGCTCGGGTGCGGGGTACTATGGCTACACCTTC. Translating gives CASATRSGAGYYGYTF.

For the CDR3, the DNA is TGTGCCAGCAGTTACTCTGGGAGCACAGATACGCAGTATTTT. It encodes CASSYSGSTDTQYF. The genes are TRBV6-5 and TRBJ2-3; no definite D call. The CDR3 has 14 amino acids. Trimming left V 0 bases short and J 0 bases short, with 4 bases between. Per germline, CDR1 MNHEY and CDR2 SVGAGI.

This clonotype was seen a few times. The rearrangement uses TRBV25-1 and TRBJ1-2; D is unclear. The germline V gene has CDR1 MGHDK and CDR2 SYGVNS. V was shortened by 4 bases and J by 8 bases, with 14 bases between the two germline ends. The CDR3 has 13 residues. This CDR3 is CASSGAGFFGYTF. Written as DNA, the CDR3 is TGTGCCAGCAGTGGGGCCGGATTTTTCGGCTACACCTTC.

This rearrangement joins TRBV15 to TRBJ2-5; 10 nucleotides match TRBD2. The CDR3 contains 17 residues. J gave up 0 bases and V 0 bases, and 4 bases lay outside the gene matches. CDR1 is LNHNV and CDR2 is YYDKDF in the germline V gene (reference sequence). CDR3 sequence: CATSRDSAGGYQETQYF. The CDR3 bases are TGTGCCACCAGCAGAGATTCAGCGGGAGGGTACCAAGAGACCCAGTACTTC.